This T cell receptor (beta chain) emerged from a study of shared clonotypes between healthy human individuals. Study in general: Aged between 18 and 49, the donors were two women and three men.

Points on this clone: Its antigen remains unknown. Other DNA sequences within the sample encode an identical CDR3.

Trimming stripped 6 bases from V and 4 bases from J, with 7 bases between. Germline CDR1 and CDR2: LNHDA and SQIVND (reference sequence). This CDR3 is 12 amino acids long. CD45RO-negative, CCR7-positively selected cells formed the naive CD8 fraction, excluding terminally differentiated effector memory CD45RA+ cells. General study results and limits: The donor pool, a small one, limited the genetic and exposure-history diversity represented.

TCRdb keeps only in-frame clones here, not all; method: immunoSEQ multiplex PCR. The repertoire consists of roughly 810,000 clones, with 90% to 97% occurring once and the leading ten covering over 0.2%. The genes are TRBV19 and TRBJ2-1; D is unclear. The TCR was taken from a man aged 25 to 40 in good health. Material: naive CD8+ T cells sorted from blood. In DNA, the CDR3 is TGTGCCAGTAGCCGGGCGTACAATGAGCAGTTCTTC. Translated: CASSRAYNEQFF.